The rows below give T cell receptor beta chains drawn from one sample of a study of blood T cell repertoires in COVID-19. The assay was immunoSEQ multiplex PCR, and TCRdb's table has in-frame clones only and misses some. The sample has roughly 400,000 clones, just under 90% seen once. The sequenced sample consisted of PBMCs or T cells enriched from blood (not recorded which). All receptors derive from a woman in her fifties or sixties who had recovered from COVID-19. Both conserved end residues are part of each CDR3. D genes are given only for firm matches. Expanded clones get a size class; other rows say once, few or many, or leave the size out.

TRBV6-2/TRBV6-3	-	-	TRBJ1-2	TGTGCCAGCAGTTACACGGTTCGTGCCTACACCTTC	CASSYTVRAYTF
TRBV6-5	-	-	TRBJ2-7	TGTGCCAGCATGGAGTGGGAGATCTACGAGCAGTACTTC	CASMEWEIYEQYF
TRBV5-1	-	-	TRBJ1-4	TGCGCCAGCAGAGTAAAGGGGGAAAAACTGTTTTTT	CASRVKGEKLFF
TRBV29-1	TRBD1	-	TRBJ2-2	TGCAGCGTTGCAGGGGGCAGCACCGGGGAGCTGTTTTTT	CSVAGGSTGELFF
TRBV5-4	TRBD2	-	TRBJ2-1	TGTGCCAGCACCACTAGCGGGGGGGCCACAGGTGAGCAGTTCTTC	CASTTSGGATGEQFF
TRBV24-1	-	-	TRBJ1-4	TGTGCCACCGACCGGGAACCAACTAATGAAAAACTGTTTTTT	CATDREPTNEKLFF
TRBV5-1	-	once	TRBJ2-7	TGCGCCAGCAGCTTGTTGGGGGCCAGAGACTACGAGCAGTACTTC	CASSLLGARDYEQYF
TRBV7-7	TRBD2	-	TRBJ2-5	TGTGCTAGCAGCGCTAGCGGGGGCCTCGTGGAGACCCAGTACTTC	CASSASGGLVETQYF
TRBV4-1	TRBD2	once	TRBJ2-2	TGCGCCAGCAGCCAGGAACGACTAGCGGGGGGTGTCGGGGAGCTGTTTTTT	CASSQERLAGGVGELFF
TRBV4-1	-	-	TRBJ1-1	TGCGCCAGCAGCCGGAACAGGGTGGGGAACACTGAAGCTTTCTTT	CASSRNRVGNTEAFF
TRBV5-1	-	few	TRBJ1-3	TGCGCCAGCAGCTACCTCGGGGGGCGAGGAAACACCATATATTTT	CASSYLGGRGNTIYF
TRBV28	-	-	TRBJ2-7	TGTGCCAGCGGAACCTGGGAGGTGTACTTC	CASGTWEVYF
TRBV10-1	-	once	TRBJ2-2	TGCGCCAGCAGTGAAATCCTACCCGGGGAGCTGTTTTTT	CASSEILPGELFF
TRBV7-2	-	few	TRBJ1-2	TGTGCCAGCAGCCCGACGGGGGGGGCGCTTGGCTACACCTTC	CASSPTGGALGYTF
TRBV7-3	TRBD1	-	TRBJ1-5	TGTGCCAGGAGCAAGGTTGACAGCCCTAAGGGACAGGGGGCGAATCAGCCCCAGCATTTT	CARSKVDSPKGQGANQPQHF
TRBV19	-	-	TRBJ1-5	TGTGCCAGTAGAGAGGGTGGACGCGGTAATCAGCCCCAGCATTTT	CASREGGRGNQPQHF
TRBV5-1	-	-	TRBJ2-2	TGCGCCAGCAGCTCACCGGGACAAAGGAACACCGGGGAGCTGTTTTTT	CASSSPGQRNTGELFF
TRBV19	-	-	TRBJ1-5	TGTGCCAGTAAGGGGGGGCCCTATAGCAATCAGCCCCAGCATTTT	CASKGGPYSNQPQHF
TRBV4-1	-	-	TRBJ1-1	TGCGCCAGCAGCTTCAGACCCCGGGACTCTGAAGCTTTCTTT	CASSFRPRDSEAFF
TRBV29-1	TRBD2	-	TRBJ2-3	TGCAGCCTAGCGGGGGCGGGGACAGATACGCAGTATTTT	CSLAGAGTDTQYF
TRBV4-2	-	-	TRBJ2-7	TGTGCCAGCAGCCAAGCGGGGGTCTCCTACGAGCAGTACTTC	CASSQAGVSYEQYF
TRBV3-1/TRBV3-2	TRBD1	once	TRBJ1-1	TGTGCCAGCAGCCCAGGGACAGGAGAAGCTTTCTTT	CASSPGTGEAFF
TRBV6-5	-	-	TRBJ2-5	TGTGCCAGCAGTACCCGCGGGGAGTACCAAGAGACCCAGTACTTC	CASSTRGEYQETQYF
TRBV9	-	-	TRBJ2-3	TGTGCCAGCAGCGTTTCTAGCACAGATACGCAGTATTTT	CASSVSSTDTQYF
TRBV6-1	-	-	TRBJ2-7	TGTGCCAGCAGTGACAGCTACGAGCAGTACTTC	CASSDSYEQYF
TRBV15	TRBD1	once	TRBJ1-3	TGTGCCACCAGCAGCCGGGACAGGGGAACTCTAATTTCTGGAAACACCATATATTTT	CATSSRDRGTLISGNTIYF
TRBV5-1	-	-	TRBJ1-4	TGCGCCAGCAGCTTGGATCATAATGAAAAACTGTTTTTT	CASSLDHNEKLFF
TRBV18	-	-	TRBJ1-2	TGTGCCAGCTCACCAAGGACAGATTACTTTAAAAGCTACACCTTC	CASSPRTDYFKSYTF
TRBV4-2	-	once	TRBJ1-2	TGTGCCAGCAGCCAAGAAAATTCCGGGGGGCCTGGTGGCTACACCTTC	CASSQENSGGPGGYTF
TRBV27	TRBD1	-	TRBJ2-3	TGTGCCAGCAGGACAGGGGTAGTTCAAGATACGCAGTATTTT	CASRTGVVQDTQYF
TRBV10-1	TRBD1	-	TRBJ1-1	TGCGCCATCTGTCAACAGGGGTACACTGAAGCTTTCTTT	CAICQQGYTEAFF
TRBV19	-	-	TRBJ1-1	TGTGCCAGTAGTATGGGGAGCGGCGTGAACACTGAAGCTTTCTTT	CASSMGSGVNTEAFF
TRBV29-1	TRBD2	-	TRBJ2-7	TGCAGCGTGACTAGCGGGGCCGGCGAGCAGTACTTC	CSVTSGAGEQYF
TRBV28	-	-	TRBJ1-1	TGTGCCAGCAGTTTTCAGGTGAACACTGAAGCTTTCTTT	CASSFQVNTEAFF
TRBV30	-	-	TRBJ2-7	TGTGCCTGGAGTGTAGGTTCCGGGGTACCCTACGAGCAGTACTTC	CAWSVGSGVPYEQYF